A single sample is the source of the 20 T cell receptor beta chains below, sequenced in a study of radiation and T cells in renal cell carcinoma (dated by TCRdb to about 2020). Interpreted using the paper, the time point label stands for: baseline pretreatment blood. The treatment or condition label here, explained by the study, means: 15 Gy SBRT to primary tumor, nephrectomy 4 weeks later. To prepare the library, the immunoSEQ multiplex PCR assay was applied. Here the immuneACCESS table is served through TCRdb, limited to in-frame sequences with V and J called. Missing clones are a known gap in these copies; in checked studies unresolved V genes cover under half, and the rest lacks a known reason. For this sample there are tens of thousands of clones; roughly four fifths appear just once. Clones ranked in the top ten supply approximately 6.4% of the sample. Sequencing was performed on blood, taken from a patient whose treatment included radiotherapy and nephrectomy. The receptor source for this set is a man aged 55 to 70 with renal cell carcinoma.

The chain couples TRBV4-1 to TRBJ2-1; D unclear. The CDR3 loop spans 12 amino acids. Trimming took off 4 bases at V and 7 bases at J, with 8 bases between the two ends. Looked up from germline, CDR1 is MGHRA and CDR2 is YSYEKL. For the CDR3, the DNA is TGCGCCAGCAGCCGGATAGGTAATGAGCAGTTCTTC. The encoded protein is CASSRIGNEQFF.

J is TRBJ1-3 and V is TRBV4-3; no firm D call. CDR3 length: 16 amino acids. Trimming stripped 0 bases from V and 4 bases from J, with 13 bases between. Per germline, CDR1 LGHNA and CDR2 YSLEER. CDR3 DNA: TGCGCCAGCAGCCAAGATCACTGGGTATTCGGAAACACCATATATTTT. Protein product: CASSQDHWVFGNTIYF.

The V gene is TRBV7-2, the J gene TRBJ2-1; unclear D gene. This CDR3 comprises 15 residues. The V and J ends lost 1 base and 0 bases respectively, with 7 bases between them. Germline loops: CDR1 SGHTA, CDR2 FQGNSA. The CDR3 sequence: CASSLEQYSYNEQFF. The CDR3 DNA reads as TGTGCCAGCAGCTTAGAACAGTACTCCTACAATGAGCAGTTCTTC.

The chain is built from TRBV19 and TRBJ1-1; D may be TRBD1 (5 bases). This CDR3 has 14 residues. V lost 3 bases to trimming and J lost 2 bases, with 10 bases between them. Germline CDR1 reads LNHDA; CDR2 reads SQIVND (reference sequence). The CDR3 sequence: CASSIPGLNTEAFF. The CDR3 DNA reads TGTGCCAGTAGTATCCCAGGGCTAAACACTGAAGCTTTCTTT. Drawing the rest from reference TRBV19 and TRBJ1-1, the complete variable domain is DGGITQSPKYLFRKEGQNVTLSCEQNLNHDAMYWYRQDPGQGLRLIYYSQIVNDFQKGDIAEGYSVSREKKESFPLTVTSAQKNPTAFYLCASSIPGLNTEAFFGQGTRLTVV.

The chain uses TRBV11-2 and TRBJ2-7, with 7 bases that match TRBD2. Germline V gene data show CDR1 as SGHAT and CDR2 as FQNNGV. Unmatched junction bases numbered 14, after V lost 6 bases and J lost 0 bases. This CDR3 is built from 17 residues. CDR3 residues: CASRSIRASGSSYEQYF. The CDR3 DNA reads TGTGCCAGCAGGTCGATTAGGGCTAGCGGAAGCTCCTACGAGCAGTACTTC.

This chain joins TRBV7-9 and TRBJ1-1, with D tentatively TRBD1 (6 bases). The CDR3 extends over 12 amino acids. Between the trimmed V and J ends, which lost 1 base and 11 bases, there was a span of 11 bases. Germline lookup yields CDR1 SEHNR and CDR2 FQNEAQ (reference sequence). CDR3 coding DNA: TGTGCCAGCAGCTTAGGGGACAAGGCGGCTTTCTTT. Protein product: CASSLGDKAAFF.

The J gene is TRBJ2-2, the V gene TRBV9; no firm D call. Trimming pared 0 bases from V and 2 bases from J, leaving 11 bases between. From germline, CDR1 is SGDLS and CDR2 YYNGEE. The CDR3 sequence is 16 residues long. CDR3 region: CASSVVAGSNTGELFF. CDR3 DNA: TGTGCCAGCAGCGTAGTAGCAGGATCAAACACCGGGGAGCTGTTTTTT.

The rearrangement uses TRBV7-6 and TRBJ2-1; 13 bases fit TRBD2. Germline V gives CDR1 SGHVS, CDR2 FNYEAQ. This CDR3 region has 15 residues. V shed 5 bases and J 8 bases; nucleotides not matched to a gene: 6. CDR3 sequence (DNA): TGTGCCAGCAGCCCTGGACTAGCGGGAGTCGATGAGCAGTTCTTC. It codes for CASSPGLAGVDEQFF.

The rearrangement links TRBV27 to TRBJ2-1; D possibly corresponds to TRBD2 (5 bases). The CDR3 length is 14 residues. The germline V gene has CDR1 MNHEY and CDR2 SMNVEV (reference sequence). V was shortened by 1 base and J by 15 bases, with 19 bases between the two germline ends. CDR3 in amino acids: CASSLLDSLRRPFF. The CDR3 coding sequence is TGTGCCAGCAGTTTATTGGACTCGCTGAGGAGGCCGTTCTTC.

The chain combines TRBV6-1 with TRBJ2-7; D may match TRBD1 or TRBD2 (6 bases each). The V end lost 6 bases, the J end lost 2 bases, and 17 bases lay between the germline ends. The CDR3 runs 15 residues. Germline CDR1 and CDR2: MNHNS and SASEGT. Written as DNA, the CDR3 is TGTGCCAGCAGCGCTAGGGACGGGGGCCCCTACGAGCAGTACTTC. Amino acid sequence: CASSARDGGPYEQYF.

This clone appeared a few times. CDR3 protein: CASSVVGSQGYEQYF. The CDR3 DNA sequence: TGTGCCAGCAGCGTGGTTGGTAGTCAGGGGTACGAGCAGTACTTC. The chain recombines TRBV7-8 with TRBJ2-7, with D possibly matching TRBD1 (6 bases). The CDR3 loop spans 15 amino acids. From germline, CDR1 is SGHVS and CDR2 FQNEAQ. Trimming shortened V by 5 bases and J by 4 bases, and 18 bases separated the two germline ends.

CDR3 region: CASSKRPNDFF. CDR3 nucleotides: TGTGCCAGCAGCAAACGTCCCAATGATTTCTTT. V and J are TRBV21-1 and TRBJ1-1. TRBV21-1 is flagged as a pseudogene. CDR3 length: 11 residues.

V is TRBV9 and J is TRBJ1-1; 7 bases are shared with TRBD1. The CDR3 is 14 residues long. The germline CDR1 and CDR2 sequences are SGDLS and YYNGEE. V was clipped by 3 bases and J by 5 bases; unmatched bases: 7. CDR3 loop: CASSAQGEGTEAFF. Here the CDR3 DNA reads TGTGCCAGCAGCGCGCAGGGGGAAGGGACTGAAGCTTTCTTT.

The rearrangement uses TRBV10-1 and TRBJ2-7; 7 bases are shared with TRBD1. J gave up 6 bases and V 2 bases, and 7 bases lay outside the gene matches. The V gene's germline CDR1 is WNHNN and CDR2 SYGVQD (reference sequence). This CDR3 contains 14 residues. CDR3 region: CASSESLTGAEQYF. DNA for the CDR3: TGCGCCAGCAGTGAGAGTCTTACAGGGGCCGAGCAGTACTTC.

The chain links TRBV7-8 to TRBJ2-3; the D gene is possibly TRBD1 (6 bases). The CDR3 covers 16 residues. Germline V lookup: CDR1 SGHVS, CDR2 FQNEAQ. V lost 5 bases and J 1 base, leaving 16 bases between the germline ends. The CDR3 DNA sequence: TGTGCCAGCAGCGTGGCAGGGGCGCGGGGCACAGATACGCAGTATTTT. Translation: CASSVAGARGTDTQYF. Based on the CDR3 plus reference TRBV7-8 and TRBJ2-3, the full variable domain is GAGVSQSPRYKVAKRGQDVALRCDPISGHVSLFWYQQALGQGPEFLTYFQNEAQLDKSGLPSDRFFAERPEGSVSTLKIQRTQQEDSAVYLCASSVAGARGTDTQYFGPGTRLTVL.

This sequence joins TRBV13 and TRBJ2-1; TRBD2 matches 8 bases. V shed 4 bases, J shed 6 bases, and the junction held 11 bases outside the gene matches. CDR1 and CDR2 from the germline V gene are PRHDT and FYEKMQ (reference sequence). The CDR3 totals 16 residues. CDR3 residues: CASSSRGSGKVNEQFF. In DNA form, the CDR3 reads TGTGCCAGCAGCTCCCGTGGTAGCGGGAAAGTCAATGAGCAGTTCTTC.

This chain links TRBV5-4 with TRBJ2-1; tentative D call: TRBD2 (6 bases). Looked up from germline, CDR1 is SGHNT and CDR2 is YYREEE (reference sequence). This CDR3 is built from 16 residues. V lost 3 bases to trimming and J lost 0 bases, with 13 bases between them. CDR3 in amino acids: CASSSGGRSSYNEQFF. DNA of the CDR3: TGTGCCAGCAGCTCCGGAGGGAGGAGCTCCTACAATGAGCAGTTCTTC. The variable domain in full, with the rest retrieved from reference TRBV5-4 and TRBJ2-1, is ETGVTQSPTHLIKTRGQQVTLRCSSQSGHNTVSWYQQALGQGPQFIFQYYREEENGRGNFPPRFSGLQFPNYSSELNVNALELDDSALYLCASSSGGRSSYNEQFFGPGTRLTVL.

This clone was seen a single time. The chain has TRBV6-6 and TRBJ2-3, with D perhaps matching TRBD2 (5 bases). V was trimmed by 8 bases and J by 6 bases, leaving 21 bases between them. From germline, CDR1 is MNHNY and CDR2 SVGAGI (reference sequence). This CDR3 comprises 15 residues. Here the CDR3 reads CASLWASKNDDTQYF. CDR3 in DNA: TGTGCCAGCCTCTGGGCTAGCAAGAATGACGATACGCAGTATTTT.

This clone has just one count. This rearrangement joins TRBV18 to TRBJ1-4; TRBD1 agrees at 9 bases. This CDR3 has 16 residues. Germline CDR1 reads KGHSH; CDR2 reads LQKENI. The V segment lost 2 bases and the J segment 6 bases; nucleotides outside the gene matches: 7. The CDR3 nucleotides are TGTGCCAGCTCACCAAGGGAACAGGGGGCGGATGAAAAACTGTTTTTT. Translation gives CASSPREQGADEKLFF. The entire variable domain, with the rest obtained from reference TRBV18 and TRBJ1-4, is as follows: NAGVMQNPRHLVRRRGQEARLRCSPMKGHSHVYWYRQLPEEGLKFMVYLQKENIIDESGMPKERFSAEFPKEGPSILRIQQVVRGDSAAYFCASSPREQGADEKLFFGSGTQLSVL.

The rearrangement joins TRBV29-1 to TRBJ2-7; TRBD2 matches 7 bases. Germline CDR1 and CDR2: SQVTM and ANQGSEA. The CDR3 totals 13 residues. Trimming removed 0 bases from V and 5 bases from J; junction bases left unmatched: 4. This chain's CDR3 is CSVEDRGVDEQYF. CDR3 in DNA: TGCAGCGTTGAAGATCGGGGGGTGGACGAGCAGTACTTC.